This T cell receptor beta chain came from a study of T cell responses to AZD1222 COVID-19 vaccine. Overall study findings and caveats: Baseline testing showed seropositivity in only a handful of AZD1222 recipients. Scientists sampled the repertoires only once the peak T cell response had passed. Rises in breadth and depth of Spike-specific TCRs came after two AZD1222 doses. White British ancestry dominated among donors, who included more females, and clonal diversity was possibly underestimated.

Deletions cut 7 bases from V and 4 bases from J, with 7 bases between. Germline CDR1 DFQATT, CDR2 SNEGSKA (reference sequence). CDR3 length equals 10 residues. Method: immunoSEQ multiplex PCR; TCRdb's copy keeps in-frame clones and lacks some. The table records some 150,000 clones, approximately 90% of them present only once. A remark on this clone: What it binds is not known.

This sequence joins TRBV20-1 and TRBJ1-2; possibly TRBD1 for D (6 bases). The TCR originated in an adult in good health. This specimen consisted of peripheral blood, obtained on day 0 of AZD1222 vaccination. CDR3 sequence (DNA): TGCAGTGTAGGGGGCTATGGCTACACCTTC. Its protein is CSVGGYGYTF.